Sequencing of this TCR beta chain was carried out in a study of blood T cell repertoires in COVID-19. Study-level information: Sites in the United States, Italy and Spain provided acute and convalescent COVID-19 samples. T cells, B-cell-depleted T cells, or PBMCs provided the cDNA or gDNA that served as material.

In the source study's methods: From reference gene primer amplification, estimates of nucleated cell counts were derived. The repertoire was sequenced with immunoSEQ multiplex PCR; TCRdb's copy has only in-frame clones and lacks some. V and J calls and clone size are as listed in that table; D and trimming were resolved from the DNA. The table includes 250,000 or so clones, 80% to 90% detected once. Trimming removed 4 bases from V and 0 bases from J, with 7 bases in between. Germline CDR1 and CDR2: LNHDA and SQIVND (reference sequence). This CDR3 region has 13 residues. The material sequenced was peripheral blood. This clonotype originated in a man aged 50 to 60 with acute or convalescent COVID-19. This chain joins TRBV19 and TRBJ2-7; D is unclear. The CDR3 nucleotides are TGTGCCAGTAGTAGGGCAGGCTCCTACGAGCAGTACTTC. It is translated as CASSRAGSYEQYF.